This T cell receptor beta chain is drawn from a study of blood T cell repertoires in COVID-19. Across the whole study: The samples span acute and convalescent COVID-19 from the United States, Italy and Spain. From T cells, B-cell-depleted T cells, or PBMCs came the material, which was cDNA or gDNA.

The authors' processing: Using reference gene primer amplification, nucleated cell counts were estimated. Using immunoSEQ multiplex PCR, the repertoire was profiled, and TCRdb retains in-frame clones only, with some absent. D and trimming were read from the DNA, whereas the V and J calls and clone size are those reported in that table. Of over 30,000 clones in the sample, about 84% were seen once. CDR1 is SNHLY, CDR2 FYNNEI, per germline. CDR3 length equals 12 residues. Unmatched junction bases numbered 2, after V lost 10 bases and J lost 8 bases. The sequenced sample was peripheral blood. The chain recombines TRBV2 with TRBJ1-6; TRBD1 matches at 10 bases. This sequence originates from a man at least 80 years old with active or convalescent COVID-19. The CDR3 sequence: CAIGQGDSPLHF. The CDR3 DNA reads as TGTGCCATCGGACAGGGGGATTCACCCCTCCACTTT.